This T cell receptor beta chain came from a study of spatial heterogeneity in lung cancer. Every cDNA TCR molecule received its own unique molecular identifier. Using its own MiXCR run on the 5' RACE reads, TCRdb lists one record per CDR3 protein. The data hold roughly 79,000 distinct CDR3 sequences, with 10% to 15% observed a single time. This clonotype has only a few counts. Its antigen is currently unknown. Notes on the study in general: Ubiquitous expanded tumor TCRs showed up in blood more at resection than follow-up.

After removal of 6 bases from V and 4 bases from J, the junction contained 11 bases not matched to a gene. Germline-derived CDR1 and CDR2 are SQVTM and ANQGSEA. This CDR3 has 16 residues. Time point here: sample taken at primary tumor resection. The authors sequenced whole RNA from tumor, nontumor lung or frozen PBMC without sorting. A total of some 70 untreated early-stage non-small cell lung cancer patients served as donors. The TCR originated in a male donor with early-stage non-small cell lung cancer. The sample was PBMCs, taken at surgery. This chain links TRBV29-1 with TRBJ2-3; 12 bases line up with TRBD1. The CDR3 region has the DNA TGCAGCGTCTTACTCCGGGACAGGGGGCCGGCAGATACGCAGTATTTT. Translating gives CSVLLRDRGPADTQYF.